Listed below are T cell receptor beta chains from one sample, sequenced in a study of CD8 T cells in ankylosing spondylitis. TCRdb itself ran the 5' RACE reads through MiXCR, one entry per CDR3 protein. The sample includes around 120,000 distinct CDR3 sequences, around 9.3% seen only once; the top ten take more than 3%. Material for sequencing was blood, either unsorted or a sorted T cell fraction (not recorded which). The receptors here all came from a male donor with ankylosing spondylitis or in good health (not recorded which). The conserved cysteine and the conserved F or W are not part of the CDR3 here.

v_call,j_call,cdr3_aa
TRBV6-6,TRBJ2-3,AARGTSTDTQY
TRBV20-1,TRBJ2-1,SARGWTSGRNEQF
TRBV29-1,TRBJ2-2,SVARTGNTGELF
TRBV7-2,TRBJ2-1,ASSSFTWVQF
TRBV29-1,TRBJ2-1,SVPGLGYNEQF
TRBV7-2,TRBJ2-3,ASSFDRGPDTQY
TRBV7-2,TRBJ2-5,ASSPGNPETQY
TRBV7-6,TRBJ2-1,ASSLAFENEQF
TRBV20-1,TRBJ2-3,SASRGGADTQY
TRBV5-1,TRBJ2-1,ASSLWGRRQSSYNEQF
TRBV3-1,TRBJ2-1,ASSQSAYEQF
TRBV4-3,TRBJ1-2,ASRGYRGPRYGYT
TRBV10-3,TRBJ2-3,AISATGGGTDTQY
TRBV12-3/TRBV12-4,TRBJ2-7,ASSFSGRPYEQY
TRBV5-1,TRBJ2-2,ASSSRRDSSPEELF
TRBV5-1,TRBJ1-4,ASSLMALNEKLF
TRBV20-1,TRBJ2-1,SATTSGQPYNEQF
TRBV7-2,TRBJ2-4,ASRDSGSSKNIQY
TRBV6-5,TRBJ1-2,ASSYSRRTGDYGYT
TRBV12-3/TRBV12-4,TRBJ2-1,ASSFVRGAGEQF
TRBV5-5,TRBJ2-7,ASSPGQVVLVGEQY
TRBV20-1,TRBJ2-5,SATGVQETQY
TRBV5-1,TRBJ2-1,ASSPRLAGAGEQF
TRBV5-1,TRBJ2-1,ASSAGLDGNEQF
TRBV5-1,TRBJ1-1,ASSLGPDNTEAF
TRBV7-2,TRBJ2-3,ASRDRQGVTDTQY
TRBV12-3/TRBV12-4,TRBJ1-2,ASSLYGSMNYGYT
TRBV29-1,TRBJ2-3,SVVGRLAGGPWTDTQY
TRBV5-1,TRBJ2-6,ASSPMNSGANVLT
TRBV12-3/TRBV12-4,TRBJ2-3,ASSTLAGDSGTQY
TRBV9,TRBJ1-1,ASSVGEGRGEAF
TRBV7-2,TRBJ1-1,ASSPPGTVNTEAF
TRBV6-6,TRBJ1-6,ASSYDRGVSPLH
TRBV10-3,TRBJ2-7,AISEGQGGEQY
TRBV2,TRBJ1-2,ASSRTDNYGYT
TRBV7-6,TRBJ2-3,ASSLGEGQSTDTQY
TRBV7-6,TRBJ1-5,ASSLGQSYPQH
TRBV12-3/TRBV12-4,TRBJ2-1,ASSLGGLAGAYNEQF
TRBV29-1,TRBJ2-6,SVTISGANVLT
TRBV6-5,TRBJ2-3,ASSYRAPTSLRADTQY
TRBV15,TRBJ2-7,ATSRRRGQPGYEQY
TRBV6-2/TRBV6-3,TRBJ1-5,ASKKRDGFNQPQH
TRBV4-2,TRBJ2-7,ASSYGQKNYEQY
TRBV7-3,TRBJ2-1,ASSSQGGSREQF
TRBV20-1,TRBJ2-7,SARQDLAYSYEQY
TRBV20-1,TRBJ2-7,SARAPPVYEQY
TRBV9,TRBJ2-5,ASSAGTSGKETQY
TRBV6-2/TRBV6-3,TRBJ2-7,ASSYPREEHEQY
TRBV20-1,TRBJ2-1,SARFENSNEQF
TRBV28,TRBJ2-1,ASSLLRLAEYNEQF
TRBV10-3,TRBJ2-7,AIKRLAEDNYEQY
TRBV20-1,TRBJ1-5,SASRQEYSNQPQH
TRBV2,TRBJ2-4,ASSGDNGDIQY
TRBV28,TRBJ2-1,ASSLPRGLAGEGEQF
TRBV7-2,TRBJ2-6,ASSKTDSGANVLT